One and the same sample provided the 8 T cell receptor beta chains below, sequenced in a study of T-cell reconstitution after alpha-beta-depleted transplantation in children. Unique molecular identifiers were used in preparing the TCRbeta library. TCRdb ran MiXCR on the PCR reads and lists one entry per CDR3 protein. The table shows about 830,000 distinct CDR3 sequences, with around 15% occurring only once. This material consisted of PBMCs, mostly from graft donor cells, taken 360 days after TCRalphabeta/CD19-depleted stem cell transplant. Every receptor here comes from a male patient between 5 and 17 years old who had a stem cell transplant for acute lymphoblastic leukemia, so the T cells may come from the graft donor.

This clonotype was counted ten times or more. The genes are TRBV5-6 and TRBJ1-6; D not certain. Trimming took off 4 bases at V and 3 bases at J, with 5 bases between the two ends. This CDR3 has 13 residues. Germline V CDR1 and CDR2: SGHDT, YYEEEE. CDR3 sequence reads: CASSLNYNSPLHF. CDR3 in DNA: TGTGCCAGCAGCCTGAACTATAATTCACCCCTCCACTTT.

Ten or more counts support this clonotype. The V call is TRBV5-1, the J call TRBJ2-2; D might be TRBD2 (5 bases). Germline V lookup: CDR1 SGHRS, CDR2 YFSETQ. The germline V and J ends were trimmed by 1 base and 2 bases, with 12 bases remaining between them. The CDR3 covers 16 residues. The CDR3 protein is CASSLLAQGNTGELFF. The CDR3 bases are TGCGCCAGCAGCTTGTTAGCGCAAGGAAACACCGGGGAGCTGTTTTTT.

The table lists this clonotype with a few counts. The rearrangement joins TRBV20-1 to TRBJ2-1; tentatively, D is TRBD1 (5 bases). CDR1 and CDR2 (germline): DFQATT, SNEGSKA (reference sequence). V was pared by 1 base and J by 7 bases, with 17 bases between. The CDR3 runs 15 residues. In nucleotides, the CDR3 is TGCAGTGCTAGAGTCCCTGCAGGGTCGAGGAATGAGCAGTTCTTC. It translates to CSARVPAGSRNEQFF.

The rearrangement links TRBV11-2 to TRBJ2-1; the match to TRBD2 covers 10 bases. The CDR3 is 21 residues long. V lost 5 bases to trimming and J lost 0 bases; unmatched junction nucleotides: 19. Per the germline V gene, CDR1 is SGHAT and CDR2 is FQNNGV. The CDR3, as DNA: TGTGCCAGCAGCCCACCTCCTGGGGTGGCTAGCGGGGGCAGCTCCTACAATGAGCAGTTCTTC. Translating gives CASSPPPGVASGGSSYNEQFF.

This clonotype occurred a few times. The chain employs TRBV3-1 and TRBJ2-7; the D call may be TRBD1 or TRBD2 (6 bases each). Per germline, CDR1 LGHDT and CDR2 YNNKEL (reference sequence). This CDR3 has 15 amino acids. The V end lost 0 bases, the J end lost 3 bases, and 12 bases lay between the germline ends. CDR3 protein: CASSQDGRGDYEQYF. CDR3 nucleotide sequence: TGTGCCAGCAGCCAAGATGGAAGGGGGGACTACGAGCAGTACTTC.

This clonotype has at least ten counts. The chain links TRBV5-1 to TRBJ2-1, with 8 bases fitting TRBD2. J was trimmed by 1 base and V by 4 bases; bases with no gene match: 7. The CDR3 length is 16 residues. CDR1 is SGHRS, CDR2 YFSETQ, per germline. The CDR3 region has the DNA TGCGCCAGCAGCCTTAGAGCGGGAGTGTCCTACAATGAGCAGTTCTTC. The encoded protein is CASSLRAGVSYNEQFF.

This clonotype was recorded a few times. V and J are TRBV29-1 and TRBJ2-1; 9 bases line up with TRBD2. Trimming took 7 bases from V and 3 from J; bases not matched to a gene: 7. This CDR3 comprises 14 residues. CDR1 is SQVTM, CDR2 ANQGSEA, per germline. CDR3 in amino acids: CSACRREGYNEQFF. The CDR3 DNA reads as TGCAGCGCCTGCAGGCGGGAGGGCTACAATGAGCAGTTCTTC.

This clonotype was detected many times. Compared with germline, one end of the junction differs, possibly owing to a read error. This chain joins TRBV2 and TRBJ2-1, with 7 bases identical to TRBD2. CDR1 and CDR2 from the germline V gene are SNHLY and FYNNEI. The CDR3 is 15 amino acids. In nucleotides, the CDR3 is TGTGCCAGCACTGAACTAGCGAGTTCCTACAATGAGCAGTTCTTC. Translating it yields CASTELASSYNEQFF.